This T cell receptor beta chain was sequenced during a study of blood T cell repertoires in COVID-19. Background on the study: In each case, the material was cDNA or gDNA derived from T cells, B-cell-depleted T cells, or PBMCs.

Sequencing used immunoSEQ multiplex PCR; TCRdb keeps in-frame clones, though not all of them. Altogether under 200,000 clones are present, more than 70% being singletons, with the ten largest covering roughly 19%. This clone was found a few times. The CDR3 length is 14 residues. Between the trimmed V and J ends, which lost 4 bases and 6 bases, there was a span of 17 bases. From germline, CDR1 is SGDLS and CDR2 YYNGEE. The clonotype was recovered from a woman between 65 and 79 years old who had recovered from COVID-19. V and J are TRBV9 and TRBJ2-7; TRBD2 is a possible D gene (5 bases). The source material was peripheral blood. This CDR3 is CASSPRAGPLEQYF. CDR3 in DNA: TGTGCCAGCAGCCCACGGGCGGGCCCCCTCGAGCAGTACTTC.